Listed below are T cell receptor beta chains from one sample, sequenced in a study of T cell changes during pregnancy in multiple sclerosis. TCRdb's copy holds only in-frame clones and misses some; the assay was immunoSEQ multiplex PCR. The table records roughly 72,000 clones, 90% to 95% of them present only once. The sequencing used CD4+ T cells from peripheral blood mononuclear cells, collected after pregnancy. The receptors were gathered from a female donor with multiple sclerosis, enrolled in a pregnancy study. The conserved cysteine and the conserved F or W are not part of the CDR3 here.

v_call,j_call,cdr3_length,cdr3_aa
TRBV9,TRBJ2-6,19,ASSVGVGRDKGHTGANVLT
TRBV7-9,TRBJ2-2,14,ASSRPTGADTGELF
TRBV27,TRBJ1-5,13,ASSLYPGEQQPQH
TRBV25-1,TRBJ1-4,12,ASSEGGGNEKLF
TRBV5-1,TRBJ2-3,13,ASSLASGHTDTQY
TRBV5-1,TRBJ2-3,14,ASSRASGRGTDTQY
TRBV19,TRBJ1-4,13,ASSNGQTGGEKLF
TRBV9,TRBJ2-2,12,ASSVLTNTGELF
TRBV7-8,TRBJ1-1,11,ATLGQSNTEAF
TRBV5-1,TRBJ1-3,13,ASSLGGAEGNTIY
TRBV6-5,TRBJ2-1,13,ASSPGQGSYNEQF
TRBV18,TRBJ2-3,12,ASSPHHSADTQY
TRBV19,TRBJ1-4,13,ASSSNRGTNEKLF
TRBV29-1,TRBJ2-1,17,SVVTGPGLAGGRRNEQF
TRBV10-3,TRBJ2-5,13,AISDPGQGAETQY
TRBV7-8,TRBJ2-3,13,ASSQDRPSTDTQY
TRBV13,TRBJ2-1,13,ASSLWTGWSHEQF
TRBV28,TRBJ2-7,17,ASSFRAGSPTPRIYEQY
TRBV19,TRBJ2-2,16,ASSRNPTGLENTGELF
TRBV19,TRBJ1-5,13,ASSTGLEGNQPQH
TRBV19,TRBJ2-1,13,ASSIAGTSGNEQF
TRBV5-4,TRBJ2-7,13,ASSPGQGPTYEQY
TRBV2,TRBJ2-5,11,ASRGASQETQY
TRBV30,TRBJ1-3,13,AWSVGRGSRNTIY
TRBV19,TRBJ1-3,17,ASSAGTGGGLFAGNTIY
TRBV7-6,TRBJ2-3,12,ASSLGGGPDTQY
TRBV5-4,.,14,ASSLPRTGGSYEQY
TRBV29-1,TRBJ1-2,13,SVEEPLQGLYGYT
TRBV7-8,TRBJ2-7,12,ASSLGHRDYEQY
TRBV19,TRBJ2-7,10,ASSSGGREQY
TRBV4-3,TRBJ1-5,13,ASSQSRDRGQPQH
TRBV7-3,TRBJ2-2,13,ASSLPGGGTGELF
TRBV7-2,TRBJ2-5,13,ASSLVMDIQETQY
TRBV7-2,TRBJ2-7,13,ASSLVSSSGHEQY
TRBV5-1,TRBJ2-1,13,ASSFSAGVANEQF
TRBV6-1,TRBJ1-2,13,ASTLVQGAYDGYT
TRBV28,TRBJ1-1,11,ASSFSPNTEAF
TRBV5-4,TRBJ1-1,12,ASKRANGDTEAF
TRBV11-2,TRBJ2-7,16,ASSFRTAWARDSYEQY
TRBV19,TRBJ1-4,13,ASSPLDSLNEKLF
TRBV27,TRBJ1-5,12,ASSPGTGNQPQH
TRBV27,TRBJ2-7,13,ASSSSRLGTYEQY
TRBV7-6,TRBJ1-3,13,ASSLGQISGNTIY